The clone carrying this T cell receptor beta chain was seen a handful of times. Its antigen is undetermined. A much more abundant neighbour one base away suggests this may be a read error. Germline CDR1 reads SGHTA; CDR2 reads FQGNSA. The CDR3 runs 14 residues. The sample belongs to a study of blood T cells in healthy people across ages. Through a sample-barcoded 5' primer and a J-beta primer mix, a second PCR was run for roughly 7 to 11 cycles. TCRdb re-called the 5' RACE reads through MiXCR, storing one row per CDR3 protein. The profile covers about 930,000 distinct CDR3 sequences, with 29% appearing a single time and 10% taken by the ten largest. Study conclusions and caveats: With naive T cell percentage, TCR beta diversity showed a strong correlation.

These data are also associated with another study on T cells of mothers and their children. That work states: The people who donated were a few healthy Caucasian mothers and their six children. Each child contributed 2.5 million to 3.5 million TCR beta CDR3 reads, while each mother contributed over 8 million. Slightly higher but non-significant overlap marked related mother-child pairs versus unrelated pairs.

The TCR originated in a middle-aged woman in good health. Sequencing was performed on blood. The V gene is TRBV7-2, the J gene TRBJ2-7; the match to TRBD1 covers 7 bases. For the CDR3, the DNA is TGTGCCAGCAGCTTGGGGACAGTACCCTACGGGCAGTACTTC. Encoded protein: CASSLGTVPYGQYF.